The 9 T cell receptor beta chains presented below share a single source sample, sequenced in a study of blood T cell repertoires in COVID-19. TCRdb's table, derived via immunoSEQ multiplex PCR, lists solely in-frame clones and lacks some. The sample gives about 180,000 clones, about 80% of which show up once; around an eighth is in the top ten. The specimen was PBMCs or T cells enriched from blood (not recorded which). These receptors were obtained from a man aged 55 to 70 who had been exposed to COVID-19.

The genes are TRBV9 and TRBJ2-2; possibly TRBD2 for D (6 bases). This CDR3 has 16 amino acids. The V and J ends lost 2 bases and 4 bases respectively, with 15 bases between them. Germline V CDR1 and CDR2: SGDLS, YYNGEE. The DNA for the CDR3 is TGTGCCAGCAGCGTCGGTGGGACTGAGCTCACCGGGGAGCTGTTTTTT. It is translated as CASSVGGTELTGELFF.

The rearrangement links TRBV19 to TRBJ2-5; 8 positions agree with TRBD2. This CDR3 region has 15 residues. The ends lost 1 base at V and 2 bases at J; junction bases unmatched: 3. From germline, CDR1 is LNHDA and CDR2 SQIVND (reference sequence). The CDR3 is CASSIAGGLQETQYF. The CDR3 DNA is TGTGCCAGTAGTATAGCGGGAGGGCTTCAAGAGACCCAGTACTTC.

CDR3 sequence: CASSLSSLAGGHNEQFF. The DNA of the CDR3 is TGTGCCAGCAGTTTAAGCTCCTTAGCGGGAGGTCACAATGAGCAGTTCTTC. V is TRBV27 and J is TRBJ2-1, with 10 positions matching TRBD2. There are 17 residues in the CDR3. The ends lost 2 bases at V and 5 bases at J; junction bases unmatched: 9. CDR1 MNHEY and CDR2 SMNVEV come from the germline V gene (reference sequence).

This rearrangement joins TRBV20-1 to TRBJ1-1; D is unresolved. Deletions cut 2 bases from V and 7 bases from J, with 8 bases between. This CDR3 has 11 amino acids. The V gene's germline CDR1 is DFQATT and CDR2 SNEGSKA (reference sequence). CDR3 sequence: CSARKTNEAFF. Here the CDR3 DNA reads TGCAGTGCTAGAAAGACAAATGAAGCTTTCTTT.

The chain couples TRBV2 to TRBJ1-1; D possibly corresponds to TRBD1 (6 bases). CDR1 SNHLY and CDR2 FYNNEI come from the germline V gene. With 0 bases removed from V and 8 bases from J, the gap between germline ends came to 10 bases. The CDR3 loop spans 13 amino acids. The CDR3 loop is CASSEASGTEAFF. The DNA of the CDR3 is TGTGCCAGCAGTGAAGCCTCGGGGACAGAAGCTTTCTTT.

In DNA form, the CDR3 reads TGTGCCAGCAGCCAAGGGGGACTAGCGGGCTACAATGAGCAGTTCTTC. It codes for CASSQGGLAGYNEQFF. J is TRBJ2-1 and V is TRBV14; 12 bases are shared with TRBD2. Trimming cost V 1 base and J 3 bases; bases outside gene matches: 1. This CDR3 comprises 16 residues. In germline, CDR1 is SGHDN, CDR2 FVKESK. The variable domain in full, completed from reference TRBV14 and TRBJ2-1, reads EAGVTQFPSHSVIEKGQTVTLRCDPISGHDNLYWYRRVMGKEIKFLLHFVKESKQDESGMPNNRFLAERTGGTYSTLKVQPAELEDSGVYFCASSQGGLAGYNEQFFGPGTRLTVL.

As regards this clone: Relative to the germline gene, one junction end is altered; a read error may explain this. This chain joins TRBV5-5 and TRBJ2-3, with TRBD1 matching over 9 bases. This CDR3 comprises 16 residues. Germline CDR1 is SGHKS and CDR2 is YYEKEE (reference sequence). Here the CDR3 reads CASSLGGTGSTDTQYF. The CDR3 DNA reads TGTGCCAGCAGTTTGGGGGGGACAGGGAGCACAGATACGCAGTATTTT.

The rearrangement joins TRBV27 to TRBJ2-2, with 7 bases identical to TRBD1. The CDR3 length is 16 residues. Germline lookup yields CDR1 MNHEY and CDR2 SMNVEV (reference sequence). The ends lost 5 bases at V and 1 base at J; junction bases unmatched: 7. The CDR3 nucleotides are TGTGCCAGCAGTGCGTACAGGGGCATGAACACCGGGGAGCTGTTTTTT. Translation: CASSAYRGMNTGELFF.

The CDR3 nucleotides are TGTGCCAGCAGGATACAGGGTAATCAGCCCCAGCATTTT. Protein: CASRIQGNQPQHF. V is TRBV28 and J is TRBJ1-5; D is possibly TRBD1 (6 bases). Germline loops: CDR1 MDHEN, CDR2 SYDVKM. CDR3 size: 13 residues. The V end was cut by 6 bases, the J end by 4 bases, with 10 bases between.